This entry lists 2 T cell receptor beta chains sequenced from one sample in a study of T cells in Graves' hyperthyroidism and ophthalmopathy. RNA transcripts served as the template for amplifying TCR beta CDR3 regions. The HTBI primer set was used in a first-round RT-PCR of the TCR CDR3. TCRdb fed the multiplex PCR reads into MiXCR, producing one record per CDR3 protein. Of fewer than 650,000 distinct CDR3 sequences listed, approximately 15% are singletons. The sequenced sample consisted of blood. Receptors were obtained from a woman in her 30s with Graves' hyperthyroidism that later progressed to Graves' ophthalmopathy.

In its sample, this clonotype was seen many times. The chain links TRBV12-3 or TRBV12-4 to TRBJ2-6, with no clear D. V lost 6 bases and J lost 8, with 11 bases in between. CDR3 length: 13 residues. The CDR3 region has the DNA TGTGCCAGCAGATTGACACCATCCAACGTCCTGACTTTC. Translated: CASRLTPSNVLTF.

In this sample, this clonotype turned up many times. The chain couples TRBV30 to TRBJ2-1; D possibly matches TRBD1 or TRBD2 (6 bases each). V shed 5 bases and J shed 4 bases, with 15 bases lying between them. Germline CDR1 is GTSNPN and CDR2 is SVGIG (reference sequence). The CDR3 runs 14 residues. CDR3 residues: CAWGSRGTYNEQFF. For the CDR3, the DNA is TGTGCCTGGGGTTCTCGCGGGACATACAATGAGCAGTTCTTC.